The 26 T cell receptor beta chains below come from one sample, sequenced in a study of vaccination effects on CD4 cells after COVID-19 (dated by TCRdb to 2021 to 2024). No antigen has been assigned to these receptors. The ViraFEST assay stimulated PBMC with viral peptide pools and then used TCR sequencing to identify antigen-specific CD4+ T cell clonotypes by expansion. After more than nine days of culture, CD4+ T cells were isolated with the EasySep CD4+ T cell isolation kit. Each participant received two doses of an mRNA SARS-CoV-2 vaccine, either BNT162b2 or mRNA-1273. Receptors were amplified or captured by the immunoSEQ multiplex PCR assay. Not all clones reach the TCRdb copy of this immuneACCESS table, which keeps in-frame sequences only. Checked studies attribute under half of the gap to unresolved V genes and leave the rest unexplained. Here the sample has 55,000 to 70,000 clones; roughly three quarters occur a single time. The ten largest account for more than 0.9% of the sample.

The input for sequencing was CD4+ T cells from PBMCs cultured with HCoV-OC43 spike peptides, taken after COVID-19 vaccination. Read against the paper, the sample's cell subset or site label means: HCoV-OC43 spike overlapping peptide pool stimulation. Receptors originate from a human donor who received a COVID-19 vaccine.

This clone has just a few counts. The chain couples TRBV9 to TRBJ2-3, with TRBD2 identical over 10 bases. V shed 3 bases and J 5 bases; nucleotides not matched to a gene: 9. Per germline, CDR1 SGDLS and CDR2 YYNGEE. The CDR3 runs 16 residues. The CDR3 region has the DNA TGTGCCAGCAGCGGAACTAGCGGGACTTATGGAGATACGCAGTATTTT. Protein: CASSGTSGTYGDTQYF.

This CDR3 reads CASSLQTYSVLHF. The DNA of the CDR3 is TGTGCCAGCAGCCTCCAGACCTATTCAGTACTCCACTTT. The rearrangement joins TRBV14 to TRBJ1-6; no definite D call. There are 13 residues in the CDR3. Germline CDR1 reads SGHDN; CDR2 reads FVKESK. V shed 4 bases and J shed 16 bases, with 17 bases lying between them.

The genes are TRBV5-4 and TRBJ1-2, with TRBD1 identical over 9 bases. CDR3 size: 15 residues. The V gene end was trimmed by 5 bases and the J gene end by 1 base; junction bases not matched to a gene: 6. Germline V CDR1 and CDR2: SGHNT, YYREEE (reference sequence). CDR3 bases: TGTGCCAGCAGGCCAAACAGGGGGCTTAACTATGGCTACACCTTC. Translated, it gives CASRPNRGLNYGYTF.

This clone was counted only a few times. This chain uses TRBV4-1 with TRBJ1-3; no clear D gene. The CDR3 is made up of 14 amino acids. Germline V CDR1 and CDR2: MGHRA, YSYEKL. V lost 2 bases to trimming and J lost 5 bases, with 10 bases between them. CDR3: CASSQHGSRNTIYF. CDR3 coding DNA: TGCGCCAGCAGCCAACACGGGAGTAGAAACACCATATATTTT.

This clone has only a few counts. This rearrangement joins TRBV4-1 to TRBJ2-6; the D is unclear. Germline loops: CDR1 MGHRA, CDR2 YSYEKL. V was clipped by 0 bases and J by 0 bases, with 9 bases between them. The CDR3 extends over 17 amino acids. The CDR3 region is CASSQDPPGSGANVLTF. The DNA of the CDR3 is TGCGCCAGCAGCCAAGACCCCCCGGGCTCTGGGGCCAACGTCCTGACTTTC.

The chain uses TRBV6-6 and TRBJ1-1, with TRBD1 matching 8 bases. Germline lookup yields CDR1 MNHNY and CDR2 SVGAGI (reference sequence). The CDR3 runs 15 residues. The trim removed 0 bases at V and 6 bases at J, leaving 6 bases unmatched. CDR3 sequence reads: CASSYSGRGPAEAFF. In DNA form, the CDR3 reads TGTGCCAGCAGTTACTCAGGCAGGGGGCCCGCTGAAGCTTTCTTT.

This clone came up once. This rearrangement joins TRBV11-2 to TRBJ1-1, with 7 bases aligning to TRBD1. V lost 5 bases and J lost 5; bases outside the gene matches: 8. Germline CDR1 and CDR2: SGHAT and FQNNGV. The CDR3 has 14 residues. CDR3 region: CASSPLGRGTEAFF. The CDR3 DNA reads TGTGCCAGCAGCCCCCTAGGCAGGGGGACTGAAGCTTTCTTT.

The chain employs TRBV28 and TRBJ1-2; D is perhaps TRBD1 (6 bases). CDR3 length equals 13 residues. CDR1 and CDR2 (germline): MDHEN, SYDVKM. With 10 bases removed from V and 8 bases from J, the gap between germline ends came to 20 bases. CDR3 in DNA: TGTGCCATCCAGTTTCGCGGGGGCCAAGGCTACACCTTC. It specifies CAIQFRGGQGYTF.

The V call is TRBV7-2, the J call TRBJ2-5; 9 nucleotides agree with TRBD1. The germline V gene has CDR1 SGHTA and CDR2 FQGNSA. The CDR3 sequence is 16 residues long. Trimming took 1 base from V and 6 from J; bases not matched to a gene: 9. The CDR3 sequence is CASSLGGTGIGKTQYF. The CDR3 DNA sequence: TGTGCCAGCAGCTTAGGAGGGACAGGGATTGGGAAGACCCAGTACTTC.

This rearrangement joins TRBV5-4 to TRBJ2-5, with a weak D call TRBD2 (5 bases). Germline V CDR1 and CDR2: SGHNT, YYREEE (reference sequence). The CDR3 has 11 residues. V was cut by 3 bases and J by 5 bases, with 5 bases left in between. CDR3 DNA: TGTGCCAGCAGCTCGGGGGAGACCCAGTACTTC. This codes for CASSSGETQYF.

The DNA for the CDR3 is TGTGCCAGCAGCTTAGATGACTCGCCCCAGCATTTT. Its translation is CASSLDDSPQHF. This sequence joins TRBV7-2 and TRBJ1-5; D unclear. Germline V CDR1 and CDR2: SGHTA, FQGNSA. The CDR3 covers 12 residues. V lost 1 base and J lost 9, with 7 bases in between.

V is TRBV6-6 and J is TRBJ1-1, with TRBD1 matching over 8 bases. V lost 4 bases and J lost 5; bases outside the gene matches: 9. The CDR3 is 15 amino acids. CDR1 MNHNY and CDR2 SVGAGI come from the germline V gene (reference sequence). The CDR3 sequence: CASSSFGQGRTEAFF. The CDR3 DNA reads TGTGCCAGCAGTTCTTTCGGACAGGGCAGAACTGAAGCTTTCTTT.

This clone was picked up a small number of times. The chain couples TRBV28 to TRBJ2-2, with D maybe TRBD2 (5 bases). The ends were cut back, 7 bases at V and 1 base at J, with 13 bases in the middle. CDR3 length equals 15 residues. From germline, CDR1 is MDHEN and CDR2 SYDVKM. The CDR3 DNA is TGTGCCAGCACTACTCCCCGGGGGAACACCGGGGAGCTGTTTTTT. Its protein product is CASTTPRGNTGELFF.

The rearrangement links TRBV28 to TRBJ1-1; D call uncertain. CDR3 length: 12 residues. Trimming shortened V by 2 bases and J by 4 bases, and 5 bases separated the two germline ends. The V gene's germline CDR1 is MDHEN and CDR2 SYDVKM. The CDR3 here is CASSLVSTEAFF. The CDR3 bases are TGTGCCAGCAGTTTAGTGAGCACTGAAGCTTTCTTT.

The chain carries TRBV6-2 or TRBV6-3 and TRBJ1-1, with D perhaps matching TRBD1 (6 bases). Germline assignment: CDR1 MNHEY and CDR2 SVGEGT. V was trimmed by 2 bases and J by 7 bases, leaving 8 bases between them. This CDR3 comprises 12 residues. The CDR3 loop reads CASSYQGIEAFF. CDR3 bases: TGTGCCAGCAGTTACCAGGGGATTGAAGCTTTCTTT.

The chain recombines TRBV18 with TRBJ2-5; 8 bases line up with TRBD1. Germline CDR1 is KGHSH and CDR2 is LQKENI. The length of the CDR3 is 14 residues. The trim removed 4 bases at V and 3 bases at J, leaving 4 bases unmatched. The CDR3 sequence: CASSRGQGKETQYF. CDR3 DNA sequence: TGTGCCAGCTCACGCGGACAGGGAAAAGAGACCCAGTACTTC.

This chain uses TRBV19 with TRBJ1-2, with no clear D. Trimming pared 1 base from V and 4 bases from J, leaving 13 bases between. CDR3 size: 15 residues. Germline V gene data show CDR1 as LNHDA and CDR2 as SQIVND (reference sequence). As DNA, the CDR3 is TGTGCCAGTAGTATAGTGGCGGCGGCGGGCTATGGCTACACCTTC. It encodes CASSIVAAAGYGYTF. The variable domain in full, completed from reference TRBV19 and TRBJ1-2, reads DGGITQSPKYLFRKEGQNVTLSCEQNLNHDAMYWYRQDPGQGLRLIYYSQIVNDFQKGDIAEGYSVSREKKESFPLTVTSAQKNPTAFYLCASSIVAAAGYGYTFGSGTRLTVV.

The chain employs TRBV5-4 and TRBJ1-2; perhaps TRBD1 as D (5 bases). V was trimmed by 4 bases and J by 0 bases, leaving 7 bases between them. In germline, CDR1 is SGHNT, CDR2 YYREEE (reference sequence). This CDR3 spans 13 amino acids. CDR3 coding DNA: TGTGCCAGCAGCGAGACAGCTAACTATGGCTACACCTTC. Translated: CASSETANYGYTF.

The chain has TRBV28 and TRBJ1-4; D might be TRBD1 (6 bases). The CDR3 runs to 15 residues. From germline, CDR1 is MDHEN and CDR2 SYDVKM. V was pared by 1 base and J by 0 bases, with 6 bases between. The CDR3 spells CASSLSGATNEKLFF. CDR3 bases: TGTGCCAGCAGTTTATCAGGGGCAACTAATGAAAAACTGTTTTTT.

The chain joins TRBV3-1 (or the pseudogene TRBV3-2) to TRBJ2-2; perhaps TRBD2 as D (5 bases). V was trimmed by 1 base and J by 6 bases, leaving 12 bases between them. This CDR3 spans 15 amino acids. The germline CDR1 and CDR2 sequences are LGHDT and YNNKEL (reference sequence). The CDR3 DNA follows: TGTGCCAGCAGCCAAGCTTCTAGCTTCGCCGGGGAGCTGTTTTTT. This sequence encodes CASSQASSFAGELFF.

The CDR3 coding sequence is TGTGCCAGCAGGGACGCCTGGGCTGACACGCAGTATTTT. Its translation: CASRDAWADTQYF. The chain carries TRBV12-3 or TRBV12-4 and TRBJ2-3; D is unclear. V was clipped by 6 bases and J by 9 bases, with 16 bases between them. The CDR3 loop spans 13 amino acids.

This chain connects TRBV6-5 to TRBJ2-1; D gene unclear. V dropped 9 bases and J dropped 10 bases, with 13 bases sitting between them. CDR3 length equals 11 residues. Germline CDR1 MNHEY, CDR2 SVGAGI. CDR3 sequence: CASSFQAEQFF. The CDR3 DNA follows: TGTGCCAGTTCCTTCCAGGCAGAGCAGTTCTTC.

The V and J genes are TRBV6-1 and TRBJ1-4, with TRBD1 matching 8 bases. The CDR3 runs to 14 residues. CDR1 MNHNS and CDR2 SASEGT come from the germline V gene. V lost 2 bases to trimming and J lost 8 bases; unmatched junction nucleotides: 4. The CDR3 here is CASSERTGREKLFF. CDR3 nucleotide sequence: TGTGCCAGCAGTGAAAGGACAGGGAGGGAAAAACTGTTTTTT.

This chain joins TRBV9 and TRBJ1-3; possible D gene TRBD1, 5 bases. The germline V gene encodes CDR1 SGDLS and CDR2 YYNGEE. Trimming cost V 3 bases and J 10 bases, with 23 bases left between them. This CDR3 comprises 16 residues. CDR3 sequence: CASSAGGADGGRTIYF. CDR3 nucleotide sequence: TGTGCCAGCAGCGCCGGAGGGGCGGATGGAGGAAGAACCATATATTTT. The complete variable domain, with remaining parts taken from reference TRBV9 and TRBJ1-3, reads DSGVTQTPKHLITATGQRVTLRCSPRSGDLSVYWYQQSLDQGLQFLIQYYNGEERAKGNILERFSAQQFPDLHSELNLSSLELGDSALYFCASSAGGADGGRTIYFGEGSWLTVV.

The CDR3 here is CASSPSRGGLDTQYF. The DNA for the CDR3 is TGTGCCAGCAGTCCCTCCAGGGGGGGGTTGGATACGCAGTATTTT. The J gene is TRBJ2-3, the V gene TRBV6-5; D is tentatively TRBD1 or TRBD2 (7 bases each). Germline-derived CDR1 and CDR2 are MNHEY and SVGAGI. The ends were cut back, 5 bases at V and 6 bases at J, with 18 bases in the middle. The CDR3 has 15 amino acids.

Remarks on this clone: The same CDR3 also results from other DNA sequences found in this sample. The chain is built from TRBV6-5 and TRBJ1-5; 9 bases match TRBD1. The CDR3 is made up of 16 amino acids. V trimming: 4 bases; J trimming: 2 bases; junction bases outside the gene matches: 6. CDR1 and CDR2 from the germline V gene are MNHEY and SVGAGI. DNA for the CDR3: TGTGCCAGCAGTTCTTTGGGACAGGGCGGCAATCAGCCCCAGCATTTT. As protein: CASSSLGQGGNQPQHF.